These 18 T cell receptor beta chains share one sample of origin, sequenced in a study of shared clonotypes between healthy human individuals. This table comes from immunoSEQ multiplex PCR, and its TCRdb copy is limited to in-frame clones, with some not included. This table has a few million clones, approximately 94% appearing once. What was sequenced was naive CD4+ T cells sorted from blood. The sample's subset: CD45RA+ positively selected. All receptors come from a man aged 18 to 29 in good health.

The chain couples TRBV6-6 to TRBJ1-6; D is ambiguous. The CDR3 covers 14 residues. The germline CDR1 and CDR2 sequences are MNHNY and SVGAGI (reference sequence). V dropped 3 bases and J dropped 11 bases, with 14 bases sitting between them. CDR3 loop: CASSYGPYPTPLHF. DNA for the CDR3: TGTGCCAGCAGTTATGGACCTTACCCCACACCCCTCCACTTT.

J is TRBJ2-5 and V is TRBV7-2; TRBD2 matches at 7 bases. Germline-derived CDR1 and CDR2 are SGHTA and FQGNSA. There are 14 residues in the CDR3. After removal of 5 bases from V and 4 bases from J, the junction contained 7 bases not matched to a gene. The CDR3 protein is CASSKGAGVETQYF. The DNA for the CDR3 is TGTGCCAGCAGCAAAGGGGCGGGAGTAGAGACCCAGTACTTC.

This sequence joins TRBV27 and TRBJ2-7; D is possibly TRBD1 (5 bases). Germline CDR1 is MNHEY and CDR2 is SMNVEV (reference sequence). CDR3 length equals 15 residues. V lost 1 base and J lost 0, with 10 bases in between. In DNA, the CDR3 is TGTGCCAGCAGTTTATTGGGGCAGCCCTCCTACGAGCAGTACTTC. It yields the protein CASSLLGQPSYEQYF.

V is TRBV11-2 and J is TRBJ2-5; D possibly corresponds to TRBD2 (6 bases). Looked up from germline, CDR1 is SGHAT and CDR2 is FQNNGV. The CDR3 has 13 residues. Trimming left V 3 bases short and J 5 bases short, with 10 bases between. CDR3 nucleotide sequence: TGTGCCAGCAGCTTCGCGGGGTCGGAGACCCAGTACTTC. Its protein product is CASSFAGSETQYF. The variable domain in full, completed from reference TRBV11-2 and TRBJ2-5, reads EAGVAQSPRYKIIEKRQSVAFWCNPISGHATLYWYQQILGQGPKLLIQFQNNGVVDDSQLPKDRFSAERLKGVDSTLKIQPAKLEDSAVYLCASSFAGSETQYFGPGTRLLVL.

This clone was picked up one time. The J gene is TRBJ2-3, the V gene TRBV19; D gene uncertain. V was cut by 3 bases and J by 6 bases, with 19 bases left in between. Germline V gives CDR1 LNHDA, CDR2 SQIVND (reference sequence). The CDR3 runs 16 residues. This CDR3 reads CASSIGISVGVDTQYF. CDR3 in DNA: TGTGCCAGTAGTATCGGTATCAGCGTTGGGGTTGATACGCAGTATTTT.

This chain links TRBV6-6 with TRBJ1-6; no definite D call. The CDR3 extends over 16 amino acids. The V end was cut by 2 bases, the J end by 9 bases, with 17 bases between. Germline V lookup: CDR1 MNHNY, CDR2 SVGAGI (reference sequence). CDR3 nucleotides: TGTGCCAGCAGTTACACGTCCACGGGCACTGGTTCACCCCTCCACTTT. Encoded protein: CASSYTSTGTGSPLHF.

This chain joins TRBV28 and TRBJ1-5; no definite D call. This CDR3 has 15 residues. V lost 7 bases and J lost 4, with 17 bases in between. Germline values: CDR1 MDHEN, CDR2 SYDVKM. The CDR3 sequence: CASTHGQRTNQPQHF. CDR3 nucleotides: TGTGCCAGCACCCACGGGCAACGGACGAATCAGCCCCAGCATTTT.

V gene TRBV12-2 combines with J gene TRBJ2-1; the DNA was not used to check the table's D call, TRBD2. TRBV12-2 is a pseudogene segment. The CDR3 extends over 18 amino acids. CDR3 DNA: TGTGCAAGTCGCTTGGACGGTGGACTAGCGAGCTCCTACAATGAGCAGTTCTTC. Its protein product is CASRLDGGLASSYNEQFF.

The chain carries TRBV9 and TRBJ2-3, with 13 bases matching TRBD2. With V trimmed by 1 base and J by 2 bases, 7 bases remained unmatched. Germline values: CDR1 SGDLS, CDR2 YYNGEE. This CDR3 is 18 amino acids long. The CDR3 loop is CASSVTSGGAVVTDTQYF. The CDR3 DNA reads as TGTGCCAGCAGCGTAACTAGCGGGGGGGCGGTAGTCACAGATACGCAGTATTTT.

The chain couples TRBV11-2 to TRBJ2-3, with D uncertain. Germline CDR1 reads SGHAT; CDR2 reads FQNNGV. V was pared by 2 bases and J by 6 bases, with 9 bases between. The CDR3 totals 13 residues. The CDR3 spells CASSLLLRDTQYF. The CDR3 DNA sequence: TGTGCCAGCAGCTTACTTTTGAGGGATACGCAGTATTTT.

Turning to this clone: Within the sample, other DNA sequences also encode this same CDR3. This chain joins TRBV6-5 and TRBJ2-5; tentatively, D is TRBD2 (5 bases). Trimming cost V 6 bases and J 5 bases, with 13 bases left between them. The CDR3 is made up of 13 amino acids. Germline CDR1 reads MNHEY; CDR2 reads SVGAGI. DNA for the CDR3: TGTGCCAGCAGCTCCCCGGGCGGGGAGACCCAGTACTTC. This codes for CASSSPGGETQYF.

The rearrangement links TRBV6-6 to TRBJ1-5; D possibly corresponds to TRBD1 (6 bases). With 3 bases removed from V and 1 base from J, the gap between germline ends came to 13 bases. CDR1 is MNHNY, CDR2 SVGAGI, per germline (reference sequence). The CDR3 runs 16 residues. CDR3 nucleotides: TGTGCCAGCAGTTATTTGCAGGGGATAAGCAATCAGCCCCAGCATTTT. This sequence encodes CASSYLQGISNQPQHF.

V gene TRBV11-2 combines with J gene TRBJ1-4; 9 bases map to TRBD1. The CDR3 totals 16 residues. Looked up from germline, CDR1 is SGHAT and CDR2 is FQNNGV. V gave up 6 bases and J gave up 4 bases; unmatched junction bases: 9. CDR3 loop: CASRSHGTGFNEKLFF. CDR3 in DNA: TGTGCCAGCAGATCTCATGGGACAGGGTTTAATGAAAAACTGTTTTTT.

The table lists this clone with a few counts. The chain is built from TRBV30 and TRBJ1-1; no firm D call. V dropped 0 bases and J dropped 5 bases, with 10 bases sitting between them. This CDR3 is built from 13 residues. CDR1 and CDR2 from the germline V gene are GTSNPN and SVGIG (reference sequence). CDR3 region: CAWSVTPFTEAFF. CDR3 DNA sequence: TGTGCCTGGAGTGTAACCCCCTTTACTGAAGCTTTCTTT.

This clone was observed a single time. The CDR3 loop is CASSISLGTGYEKLFF. In DNA form, the CDR3 reads TGTGCCAGCAGCATTTCCCTCGGGACAGGGTATGAAAAACTGTTTTTT. The genes are TRBV28 and TRBJ1-4; 9 nucleotides agree with TRBD1. The CDR3 loop spans 16 amino acids. V lost 6 bases and J lost 6; bases outside the gene matches: 11. Germline-derived CDR1 and CDR2 are MDHEN and SYDVKM.

The chain links TRBV6-6 to TRBJ1-6; D gene ambiguous. The CDR3 is 15 residues long. Germline loops: CDR1 MNHNY, CDR2 SVGAGI (reference sequence). V dropped 4 bases and J dropped 6 bases, with 13 bases sitting between them. The CDR3 loop reads CASSFPGSSNSPLHF. As DNA, the CDR3 is TGTGCCAGCAGTTTCCCCGGGTCTAGTAATTCACCCCTCCACTTT.

A few counts support this clone. This sequence joins TRBV19 and TRBJ2-2, with D possibly being TRBD1 or TRBD2 (5 bases each). The CDR3 spans 14 residues. V lost 7 bases and J 0 bases, leaving 9 bases between the germline ends. The germline CDR1 and CDR2 sequences are LNHDA and SQIVND (reference sequence). The CDR3 is CASTLGPNTGELFF. The CDR3 nucleotides read TGTGCCAGTACCCTGGGACCGAACACCGGGGAGCTGTTTTTT. The complete variable domain, with remaining parts taken from reference TRBV19 and TRBJ2-2, reads DGGITQSPKYLFRKEGQNVTLSCEQNLNHDAMYWYRQDPGQGLRLIYYSQIVNDFQKGDIAEGYSVSREKKESFPLTVTSAQKNPTAFYLCASTLGPNTGELFFGEGSRLTVL.

The chain recombines TRBV19 with TRBJ1-3; D gene ambiguous. The germline CDR1 and CDR2 sequences are LNHDA and SQIVND (reference sequence). The germline V and J ends were trimmed by 7 bases and 4 bases, with 11 bases remaining between them. This CDR3 has 13 amino acids. The CDR3 DNA follows: TGTGCCAGTAATACCATCCCCGGAAACACCATATATTTT. Its translation: CASNTIPGNTIYF.